The 10 T cell receptor beta chains presented below share a single source sample, sequenced in a study of T cells expressing NK-cell markers. TCRdb re-analyzed the 5' RACE reads; it lists each CDR3 protein once, without DNA. The clone table shows more than 250,000 distinct CDR3 sequences, with the ten largest holding about 0.4%. The sequenced sample consisted of blood T cells: a sorted CD56 or NKG2C T cell subset, CD4+ or CD8+ T cells, or bulk PBMC T cells (not recorded which). Every receptor here comes from a man between 18 and 29 years old in good health.

The J gene is TRBJ2-1, the V gene TRBV12-3 or TRBV12-4; the TCRdb D gene call, TRBD1, has no DNA to confirm it. The CDR3 loop spans 16 amino acids. Here the CDR3 reads CASSLLIGKTYNEQFF.

The V and J genes are TRBV5-1 and TRBJ1-4; TCRdb gives TRBD1 as the D gene, but with no DNA this cannot be confirmed. Germline values: CDR1 SGHRS, CDR2 YFSETQ. This CDR3 contains 14 residues. CDR3 sequence reads: CASSASGGDEKLFF.

The chain joins TRBV4-1 to TRBJ1-5. The germline gives CDR1 MGHRA, CDR2 YSYEKL. This CDR3 comprises 15 residues. CDR3 sequence: CASSQVSLGNQPQHF.

The chain links TRBV3-1 to TRBJ2-1. The CDR3 has 13 residues. Germline V gene data show CDR1 as LGHDT and CDR2 as YNNKEL (reference sequence). CDR3 loop: CASSQDNTREQFF.

V and J are TRBV5-1 and TRBJ2-1; TCRdb lists TRBD2, though no DNA is available to test this call. The CDR3 is made up of 16 amino acids. Germline lookup yields CDR1 SGHRS and CDR2 YFSETQ. CDR3 protein: CASSLALAGVRNEQFF.

The chain couples TRBV29-1 to TRBJ1-2; as DNA is missing, the TRBD1 call by TCRdb cannot be tested. The CDR3 spans 14 residues. Germline V gene data show CDR1 as SQVTM and CDR2 as ANQGSEA. The CDR3 here is CSVRRTGLNYGYTF.

The V and J genes are TRBV28 and TRBJ1-5; the TRBD1 assignment by TCRdb is unverifiable without DNA. This CDR3 is built from 16 residues. In germline, CDR1 is MDHEN, CDR2 SYDVKM. CDR3: CASGTGFASSNQPQHF. Full variable domain (rest looked up from reference TRBV28 and TRBJ1-5): DVKVTQSSRYLVKRTGEKVFLECVQDMDHENMFWYRQDPGLGLRLIYFSYDVKMKEKGDIPEGYSVSREKKERFSLILESASTNQTSMYLCASGTGFASSNQPQHFGDGTRLSIL.

The chain combines TRBV20-1 with TRBJ2-1; TCRdb returns TRBD1, unconfirmable since there is no DNA. The CDR3 contains 17 residues. Germline V lookup: CDR1 DFQATT, CDR2 SNEGSKA (reference sequence). This CDR3 is CSARDRGLISSYNEQFF.

The rearrangement links TRBV18 to TRBJ2-7; the D gene TCRdb calls, TRBD1, cannot be checked with no DNA. The germline V gene has CDR1 KGHSH and CDR2 LQKENI. The CDR3 runs to 15 residues. The CDR3 sequence: CASSGPRGRVNEQYF.

This chain connects TRBV7-2 to TRBJ2-1. The germline CDR1 and CDR2 sequences are SGHTA and FQGNSA. The CDR3 runs to 15 residues. CDR3 loop: CASTMRSSSYNEQFF.